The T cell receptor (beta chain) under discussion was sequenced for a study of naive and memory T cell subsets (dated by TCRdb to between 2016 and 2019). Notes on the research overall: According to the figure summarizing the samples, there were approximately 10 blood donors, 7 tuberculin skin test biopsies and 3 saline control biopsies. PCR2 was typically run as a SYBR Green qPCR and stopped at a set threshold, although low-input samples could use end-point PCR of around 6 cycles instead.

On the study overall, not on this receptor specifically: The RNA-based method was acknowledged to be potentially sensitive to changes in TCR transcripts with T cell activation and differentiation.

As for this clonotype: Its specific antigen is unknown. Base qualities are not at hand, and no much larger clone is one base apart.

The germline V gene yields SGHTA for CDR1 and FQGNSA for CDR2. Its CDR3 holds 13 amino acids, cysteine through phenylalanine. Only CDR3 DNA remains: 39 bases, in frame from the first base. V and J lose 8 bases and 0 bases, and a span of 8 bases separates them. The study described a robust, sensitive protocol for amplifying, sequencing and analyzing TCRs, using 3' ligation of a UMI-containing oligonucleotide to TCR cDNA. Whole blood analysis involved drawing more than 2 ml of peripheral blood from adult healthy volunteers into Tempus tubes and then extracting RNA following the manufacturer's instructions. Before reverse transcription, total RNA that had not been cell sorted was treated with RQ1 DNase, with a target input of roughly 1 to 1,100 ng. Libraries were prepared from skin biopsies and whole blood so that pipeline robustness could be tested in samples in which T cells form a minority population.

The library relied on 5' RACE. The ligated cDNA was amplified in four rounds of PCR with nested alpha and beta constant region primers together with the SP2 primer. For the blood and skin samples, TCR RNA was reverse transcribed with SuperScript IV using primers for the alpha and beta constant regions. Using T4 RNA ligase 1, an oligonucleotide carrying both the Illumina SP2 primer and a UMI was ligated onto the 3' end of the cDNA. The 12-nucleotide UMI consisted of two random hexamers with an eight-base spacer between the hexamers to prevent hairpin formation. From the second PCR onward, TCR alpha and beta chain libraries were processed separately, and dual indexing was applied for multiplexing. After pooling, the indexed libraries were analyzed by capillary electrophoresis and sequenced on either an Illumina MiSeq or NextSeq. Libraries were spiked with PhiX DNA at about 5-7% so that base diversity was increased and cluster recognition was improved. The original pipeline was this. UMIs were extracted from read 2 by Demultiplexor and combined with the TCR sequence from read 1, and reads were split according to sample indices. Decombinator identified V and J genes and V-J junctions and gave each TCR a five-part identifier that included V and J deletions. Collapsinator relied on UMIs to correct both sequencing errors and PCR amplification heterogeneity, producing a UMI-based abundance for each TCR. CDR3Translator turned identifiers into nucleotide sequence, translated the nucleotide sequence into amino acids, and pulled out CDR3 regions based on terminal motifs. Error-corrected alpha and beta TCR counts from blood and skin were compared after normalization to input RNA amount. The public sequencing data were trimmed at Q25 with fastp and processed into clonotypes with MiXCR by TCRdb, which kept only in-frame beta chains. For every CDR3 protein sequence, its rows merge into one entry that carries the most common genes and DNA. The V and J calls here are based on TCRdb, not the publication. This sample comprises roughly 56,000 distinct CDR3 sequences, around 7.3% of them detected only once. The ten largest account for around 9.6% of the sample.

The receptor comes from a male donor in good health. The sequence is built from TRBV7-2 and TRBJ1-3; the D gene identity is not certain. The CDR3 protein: CASSHLSGNTIYF. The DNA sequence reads TGTGCCAGCTCCCACCTCTCTGGAAACACCATATATTTT. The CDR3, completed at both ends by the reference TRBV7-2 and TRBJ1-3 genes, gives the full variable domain GAGVSQSPSNKVTEKGKDVELRCDPISGHTALYWYRQSLGQGLEFLIYFQGNSAPDKSGLPSDRFSAERTGGSVSTLTIQRTQQEDSAVYLCASSHLSGNTIYFGEGSWLTVV.